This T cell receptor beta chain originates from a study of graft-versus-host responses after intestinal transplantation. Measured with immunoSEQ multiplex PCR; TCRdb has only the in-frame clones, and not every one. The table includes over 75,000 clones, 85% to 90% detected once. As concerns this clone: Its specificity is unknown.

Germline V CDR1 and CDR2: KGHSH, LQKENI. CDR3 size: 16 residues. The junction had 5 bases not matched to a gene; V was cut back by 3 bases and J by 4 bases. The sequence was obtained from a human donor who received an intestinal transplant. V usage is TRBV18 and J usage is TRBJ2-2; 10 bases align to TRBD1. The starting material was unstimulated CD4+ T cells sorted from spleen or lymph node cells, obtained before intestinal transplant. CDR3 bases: TGTGCCAGCTCACCTCGCGGGACAGGGGCCACCGGGGAGCTGTTTTTT. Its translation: CASSPRGTGATGELFF.